This is a list of T cell receptor beta chains from one sample in a study of T cells in Graves' hyperthyroidism and ophthalmopathy. TCRdb fed the multiplex PCR reads into MiXCR, producing one record per CDR3 protein. The table records around 300,000 distinct CDR3 sequences, 13% of them present only once. The sequencing input was blood. These receptors were taken from a woman in her twenties or thirties with Graves' hyperthyroidism that later progressed to Graves' ophthalmopathy. Each CDR3 is given with its conserved first and last residue. The D gene is left open where the match is weak. Size is stated for part of the rows, as once, few or many counts, or as a class when the clone is expanded.

>-|TRBJ2-5|many|TRBV27
CASSFGRHQETQYF
TGTGCCAGCAGCTTCGGACGGCACCAAGAGACCCAGTACTTC
>-|TRBJ2-7|many|TRBV5-1
CASSLEQVPEQYF
TGCGCCAGCAGCTTGGAACAGGTACCCGAGCAGTACTTC
>-|TRBJ2-7|many|TRBV6-2/TRBV6-3
CASAGGLARFEQYF
TGTGCCAGCGCAGGGGGGCTAGCGCGGTTCGAGCAGTACTTC
>-|TRBJ2-2|-|TRBV7-2
CASSPPGPNTGELFF
TGTGCCAGCAGCCCTCCGGGGCCTAACACCGGGGAGCTGTTTTTT
>-|TRBJ1-6|many|TRBV28
CAVDVGNSPLHF
TGTGCCGTCGATGTGGGGAATTCACCCCTCCACTTT
>-|TRBJ1-1|many|TRBV5-1
CASSWGRQYLNTEAFF
TGCGCCAGCAGCTGGGGCCGACAGTATCTTAACACTGAAGCTTTCTTT
>-|TRBJ2-7|many|TRBV29-1
CSVRTATYEQYF
TGCAGCGTCCGGACAGCTACCTACGAGCAGTACTTC
>-|TRBJ2-7|many|TRBV7-3
CATPTRTRKPHEQYF
TGTGCCACTCCGACCCGGACGCGAAAACCCCACGAGCAGTACTTC
>-|TRBJ2-7|many|TRBV28
CASSYRDRIARYEQYF
TGTGCCAGCAGTTACCGTGACCGAATCGCCCGCTACGAGCAGTACTTC
>-|TRBJ2-7|many|TRBV6-2/TRBV6-3
CASSYPVYEQYF
TGTGCCAGCAGTTACCCAGTTTACGAGCAGTACTTC
>TRBD2|TRBJ2-3|many|TRBV28
CASSSDGGRALDTQYF
TGTGCCAGCTCATCGGATGGCGGGAGGGCCTTGGATACGCAGTATTTT
>TRBD2|TRBJ2-1|many|TRBV28
CASSPTSGRGYNEQFF
TGTGCCAGCAGTCCTACTAGCGGGAGAGGGTACAATGAGCAGTTCTTC
>-|TRBJ1-6|many|TRBV5-1
CASSLVGVLDSPLHF
TGCGCCAGCAGCTTGGTCGGGGTCTTGGATTCACCCCTCCACTTT
>TRBD2|TRBJ2-1|many|TRBV5-8
CASSLARWLAGGKNEQFF
TGTGCCAGCAGCTTGGCAAGATGGCTAGCGGGAGGTAAAAATGAGCAGTTCTTC
>-|TRBJ1-1|many|TRBV30
CAWSVQRGTEAFF
TGTGCCTGGAGTGTACAGCGGGGCACTGAAGCTTTCTTT
>TRBD1|TRBJ2-7|-|TRBV6-2/TRBV6-3
CASRRTTGTGVHEQYF
TGTGCCAGCAGGCGGACTACCGGGACAGGGGTCCACGAGCAGTACTTC
>TRBD2|TRBJ2-5|many|TRBV7-9
CASSLGYGRAQYF
TGTGCCAGCAGCTTAGGATACGGGAGGGCCCAGTACTTC
>-|TRBJ2-6|few|TRBV27
CASASVGANVLTF
TGTGCCAGCGCCTCGGTGGGGGCCAACGTCCTGACTTTC
>TRBD2|TRBJ2-4|many|TRBV28
CASSYGPGLGRGIQYF
TGTGCCAGCAGTTACGGTCCCGGACTAGGTCGGGGCATTCAGTACTTC
>-|TRBJ2-3|many|TRBV20-1
CSAFWEGTDTQYF
TGCAGTGCCTTTTGGGAGGGCACAGATACGCAGTATTTT
>-|TRBJ2-5|many|TRBV20-1
CSARVFTSPETQYF
TGCAGTGCTAGAGTGTTTACTAGTCCGGAGACCCAGTACTTC
>TRBD2|TRBJ2-1|many|TRBV29-1
CSQIGLADEQFF
TGCAGCCAAATAGGACTAGCGGATGAGCAGTTCTTC
>-|TRBJ2-2|many|TRBV30
CAWSGLGITGELFF
TGTGCCTGGAGTGGGCTCGGGATCACCGGGGAGCTGTTTTTT
>-|TRBJ1-1|many|TRBV6-2/TRBV6-3
CASREPRGLAFF
TGTGCCAGCAGGGAACCGCGGGGCCTGGCTTTCTTT
>-|TRBJ1-1|many|TRBV28
CASSLSGVETEAFF
TGTGCCAGCAGTCTTTCAGGGGTAGAGACTGAAGCTTTCTTT
>TRBD2|TRBJ2-5|many|TRBV5-5
CASSSGGGEETQYF
TGTGCCAGCAGCTCGGGGGGGGGAGAAGAGACCCAGTACTTC
>TRBD2|TRBJ2-1|few|TRBV19
CASSPRVAGRNEQFF
TGTGCCAGTAGCCCTAGGGTAGCGGGACGGAATGAGCAGTTCTTC
>-|TRBJ2-2|many|TRBV9
CASSVVPAGNTGELFF
TGTGCCAGCAGCGTAGTCCCAGCGGGGAACACCGGGGAGCTGTTTTTT
>TRBD1|TRBJ2-1|many|TRBV6-1
CASSLGGTGANEQFF
TGTGCCAGCAGTTTAGGGGGGACAGGGGCCAATGAGCAGTTCTTC
>-|TRBJ2-5|-|TRBV4-1
CASSQVAALETQHF
TGCGCCAGCAGCCAAGTCGCGGCGTTAGAGACCCAGCACTTC
>-|TRBJ1-2|many|TRBV27
CASSLLSDHKNYGYTF
TGTGCCAGCAGTTTATTGAGCGATCACAAAAACTATGGCTACACCTTC
>TRBD1|TRBJ2-7|many|TRBV27
CASSFRDRGTYEQYF
TGTGCCAGCAGTTTCCGGGACAGGGGTACCTACGAGCAGTACTTC
>TRBD1|TRBJ1-2|many|TRBV29-1
CSVGGDSGNYGYTF
TGCAGCGTCGGGGGGGACAGTGGAAACTATGGCTACACCTTC
>TRBD1|TRBJ2-7|few|TRBV19
CASSWAGGSYEQYF
TGTGCCAGTAGTTGGGCAGGGGGATCCTACGAGCAGTACTTC
>-|TRBJ1-3|many|TRBV30
CAADRRSGNTIYF
TGTGCCGCAGACAGGCGCTCTGGAAACACCATATATTTT
>TRBD1|TRBJ2-1|many|TRBV6-1
CASGTATNEQFF
TGTGCCAGCGGGACAGCGACCAATGAGCAGTTCTTC
>-|TRBJ2-7|medium-sized|TRBV12-3/TRBV12-4
CASSPSSSSSYEQYF
TGTGCCAGCAGTCCCAGTTCCTCCAGCTCCTACGAGCAGTACTTC
>-|TRBJ1-5|many|TRBV20-1
CSAHSGDGQPQHF
TGCAGTGCACACTCAGGGGACGGTCAGCCCCAGCATTTT
>-|TRBJ2-1|many|TRBV14
CASSQVGRQHNEQFF
TGTGCCAGCAGCCAAGTTGGGCGTCAACACAATGAGCAGTTCTTC
>-|TRBJ1-5|many|TRBV7-8
CASSLESISNQPQHF
TGTGCCAGCAGCTTAGAAAGTATAAGCAATCAGCCCCAGCATTTT
>TRBD2|TRBJ2-7|few|TRBV4-2
CASSQELAGGGEQYF
TGTGCCAGCAGCCAAGAATTAGCGGGAGGGGGTGAGCAGTACTTC
>TRBD2|TRBJ2-7|many|TRBV3-1
CASSQEGSGRAYEQYF
TGTGCCAGCAGCCAAGAGGGTAGCGGGAGGGCCTACGAGCAGTACTTC
>-|TRBJ1-5|few|TRBV25-1
CAVREGFDQPQHF
TGTGCTGTCCGGGAGGGTTTCGATCAGCCCCAGCATTTT
>-|TRBJ1-5|many|TRBV28
CASSTIAFDQPQHF
TGTGCCAGCAGCACTATAGCATTCGATCAGCCCCAGCATTTT
>-|TRBJ2-7|few|TRBV5-8
CASSAGRVLGEQYF
TGTGCCAGCAGCGCGGGTAGAGTACTAGGCGAGCAGTACTTC
>-|TRBJ2-2|many|TRBV5-1
CASSLGSLRHTGELFF
TGCGCCAGCAGCTTGGGTTCCCTTCGGCACACCGGGGAGCTGTTTTTT
>TRBD1|TRBJ1-1|once|TRBV19
CAGKKVGGTGTAFF
TGTGCCGGTAAGAAAGTCGGCGGGACAGGGACAGCTTTCTTT
>-|TRBJ2-5|many|TRBV9
CASSASGAQETQYF
TGTGCCAGCAGCGCGAGCGGAGCCCAAGAGACCCAGTACTTC
>-|TRBJ1-4|few|TRBV11-2
CASSPRGGGRGEKLFF
TGTGCCAGCAGCCCCCGCGGGGGGGGGCGAGGTGAAAAACTGTTTTTT
>TRBD2|TRBJ2-7|many|TRBV29-1
CSVVSQQWTSYEQYF
TGCAGCGTTGTGTCCCAGCAGTGGACTAGCTACGAGCAGTACTTC
>-|TRBJ1-2|few|TRBV6-1
CASSPDRSGYIF
TGTGCCAGCAGTCCGGACCGCTCGGGCTACATCTTC
>-|TRBJ2-1|many|TRBV30
CAWTNWGSNNEQFF
TGTGCCTGGACCAACTGGGGGAGTAACAATGAGCAGTTCTTC
>TRBD2|TRBJ2-5|many|TRBV4-3
CASRSPGQGTSGNQETQYF
TGCGCCAGCAGGTCGCCGGGACAGGGGACTAGCGGGAACCAAGAGACCCAGTACTTC
>-|TRBJ1-2|few|TRBV6-1
CASSVQAFINYGYTF
TGTGCCAGCAGTGTGCAGGCGTTTATAAACTATGGCTACACCTTC
>TRBD1|TRBJ2-7|many|TRBV28
CASRYGTASYEQYF
TGTGCCAGCAGGTACGGGACAGCTTCCTACGAGCAGTACTTC
>TRBD2|TRBJ2-3|few|TRBV6-4
CASSVSGRATDTQYF
TGTGCCAGCAGTGTAAGCGGGAGGGCCACGGATACGCAGTATTTT
>-|TRBJ2-2|many|TRBV4-3
CASSQGGGLGELFF
TGCGCCAGCAGCCAAGGCGGCGGGCTCGGGGAGCTGTTTTTT